These 24 T cell receptor beta chains share one sample of origin, sequenced in a study of T cells after yellow fever vaccination (dated by TCRdb to between 2018 and 2021). Per the publication, the treatment or condition label means: live attenuated yellow fever vaccine strain. The method behind the library was 5' RACE. Instrument used: Illumina HiSeq 2500. TCRdb cleaned the public reads at Q25 with fastp, built clones with MiXCR and kept in-frame beta chains. CDR3 protein duplicates are merged, each entry listing the most common genes and DNA. The sample profile shows 450,000 to 550,000 distinct CDR3 sequences; less than 20% of them were found once. Together, the top ten hold 14% of the sample. The specimen comprised PBMCs, sampled 15 days after the yellow fever booster vaccination. These TCRs come from a young man who received the YFV17D yellow fever vaccine.

This clonotype was picked up a small number of times. This chain links TRBV19 with TRBJ2-7; no clear D gene. The V end was cut by 6 bases, the J end by 5 bases, with 20 bases between. The germline V gene has CDR1 LNHDA and CDR2 SQIVND (reference sequence). This CDR3 is 15 amino acids long. This chain's CDR3 is CASSSSTRSTNEQYF. For the CDR3, the DNA is TGTGCCAGTAGCTCCTCTACCAGGTCTACTAACGAGCAGTACTTC.

This clonotype came up a few times. The rearrangement links TRBV5-1 to TRBJ2-3; D not resolved. CDR3 size: 14 residues. V gave up 3 bases and J gave up 2 bases, with 10 bases separating them. From germline, CDR1 is SGHRS and CDR2 YFSETQ. The CDR3 bases are TGCGCCAGCAGCTCGCAAGGACCCACAGATACGCAGTATTTT. It specifies CASSSQGPTDTQYF.

The rearrangement joins TRBV29-1 to TRBJ2-3; 9 nucleotides match TRBD1. The length of the CDR3 is 13 residues. V lost 6 bases and J lost 2; bases outside the gene matches: 3. The germline V gene encodes CDR1 SQVTM and CDR2 ANQGSEA. The CDR3 protein is CSVLQGATDTQYF. Here the CDR3 DNA reads TGCAGCGTCCTACAGGGGGCCACAGATACGCAGTATTTT.

In its sample, this clonotype was seen a few times. The CDR3 region is CASSFQEASGSDEQYF. The CDR3 region has the DNA TGTGCCAGCAGCTTCCAGGAGGCTAGCGGGAGTGATGAGCAGTACTTC. The chain has TRBV7-2 and TRBJ2-7, with TRBD2 identical over 10 bases. The germline V gene has CDR1 SGHTA and CDR2 FQGNSA. V dropped 3 bases and J dropped 7; count of bases not matched to a gene: 12. CDR3 size: 16 residues.

The V gene is TRBV5-1, the J gene TRBJ2-3; 11 bases fit TRBD1. J gave up 3 bases and V 4 bases, and 10 bases lay outside the gene matches. Looked up from germline, CDR1 is SGHRS and CDR2 is YFSETQ. The CDR3 is made up of 17 amino acids. The CDR3 loop reads CASSPGQGVRGTDTQYF. The CDR3 region has the DNA TGCGCCAGCAGCCCGGGACAGGGGGTTCGAGGGACAGATACGCAGTATTTT.

This clonotype has more than one count but fewer than ten. J is TRBJ2-1 and V is TRBV6-2 or TRBV6-3, with 9 bases identical to TRBD1. The CDR3 covers 15 residues. V trimming: 2 bases; J trimming: 3 bases; junction bases outside the gene matches: 2. Germline CDR1 MNHEY, CDR2 SVGEGT. The CDR3 DNA is TGTGCCAGCAGTTACGGGGGACAGGGCTACAATGAGCAGTTCTTC. Translation gives CASSYGGQGYNEQFF.

The chain employs TRBV12-3 or TRBV12-4 and TRBJ2-2; 11 nucleotides match TRBD2. The CDR3 loop spans 15 amino acids. With 6 bases clipped from V and 6 bases from J, the junction kept 6 bases outside the gene matches. The CDR3 nucleotides are TGTGCCAGCAGAACTAGCGGGAGCAGCCCCGGGGAGCTGTTTTTT. Translation: CASRTSGSSPGELFF.

This clonotype has just a few counts. J is TRBJ2-1 and V is TRBV5-1, with 12 bases matching TRBD2. The CDR3 consists of 14 residues. V dropped 4 bases and J dropped 8; count of bases not matched to a gene: 4. Germline V lookup: CDR1 SGHRS, CDR2 YFSETQ. The CDR3 DNA follows: TGCGCCAGCAGCAGGACTAGCGGGGTTTATGAGCAGTTCTTC. Translated, it gives CASSRTSGVYEQFF. Full variable domain (outside the CDR3, taken from reference TRBV5-1 and TRBJ2-1): KAGVTQTPRYLIKTRGQQVTLSCSPISGHRSVSWYQQTPGQGLQFLFEYFSETQRNKGNFPGRFSGRQFSNSRSEMNVSTLELGDSALYLCASSRTSGVYEQFFGPGTRLTVL.

The chain carries TRBV20-1 and TRBJ2-4, with D unresolved. The germline CDR1 and CDR2 sequences are DFQATT and SNEGSKA (reference sequence). The CDR3 totals 12 residues. The germline V and J ends were trimmed by 0 bases and 10 bases, with 10 bases remaining between them. CDR3 sequence (DNA): TGCAGTGCTAGAGATAACACCGAAATTCAGTACTTC. This translates into CSARDNTEIQYF.

This clonotype was counted ten times or more. CDR3 sequence reads: CASSQRTGTDTQYF. CDR3 in DNA: TGTGCCAGCAGCCAGCGAACCGGGACAGATACGCAGTATTTT. This sequence joins TRBV3-1 and TRBJ2-3; D is unresolved. The length of the CDR3 is 14 residues. V lost 3 bases, J lost 3 bases, and 10 bases lay in between. CDR1 is LGHDT, CDR2 YNNKEL, per germline (reference sequence).

The chain employs TRBV28 and TRBJ2-2; perhaps TRBD2 as D (6 bases). V shed 6 bases and J shed 6 bases, with 17 bases lying between them. Looked up from germline, CDR1 is MDHEN and CDR2 is SYDVKM. The CDR3 runs to 15 residues. The CDR3 DNA reads TGTGCCAGCAGAACTCCGGACGGGAGTGCCGGGGAGCTGTTTTTT. Its translation: CASRTPDGSAGELFF.

This clonotype was counted between two and nine times. J is TRBJ2-1 and V is TRBV20-1, with no clear D. The length of the CDR3 is 13 residues. CDR1 and CDR2 from the germline V gene are DFQATT and SNEGSKA (reference sequence). The germline V and J ends were trimmed by 5 bases and 0 bases, with 8 bases remaining between them. The CDR3 here is CSAADLSYNEQFF. For the CDR3, the DNA is TGCAGTGCTGCAGACCTCTCCTACAATGAGCAGTTCTTC.

This clonotype occurred once. Given the absence of the conserved phenylalanine or tryptophan at the CDR3 end, a read error is likely. The chain joins TRBV20-1 to TRBJ2-7, with D unclear. V was pared by 5 bases and J by 2 bases, with 22 bases between. The germline V gene encodes CDR1 DFQATT and CDR2 SNEGSKA (reference sequence). The CDR3 spans 16 residues. The CDR3 region is CSALPDISPDPYEQYL. In DNA form, the CDR3 reads TGCAGTGCTCTCCCCGACATCTCTCCGGATCCCTACGAGCAGTACCTC.

This clonotype turned up a few times. The chain has TRBV7-2 and TRBJ1-6; D is perhaps TRBD1 (5 bases). Germline V gene sequence: CDR1 SGHTA, CDR2 FQGNSA. The CDR3 spans 15 residues. Trimming stripped 1 base from V and 7 bases from J, with 11 bases between. CDR3 nucleotide sequence: TGTGCCAGCAGCTTAGTCAGGGTCGTGAATTCACCCCTCCACTTT. It is translated as CASSLVRVVNSPLHF.

On this clonotype itself: The junction departs from the called germline gene at one end, perhaps through a read error. The J gene is TRBJ2-3, the V gene TRBV20-1, with D perhaps matching TRBD1 or TRBD2 (5 bases each). CDR1 DFQATT and CDR2 SNEGSKA come from the germline V gene (reference sequence). CDR3 length equals 16 residues. The CDR3 region has the DNA TGCTGTGCTAGCCCCCCCGGGACGGGTGTGGGAGATACGCAGTATTTT. Translating it yields CCASPPGTGVGDTQYF.

This chain uses TRBV10-3 with TRBJ2-1, with 7 bases aligning to TRBD1. The CDR3 covers 15 residues. The V segment lost 5 bases and the J segment 8 bases; nucleotides outside the gene matches: 12. Per the germline V gene, CDR1 is ENHRY and CDR2 is SYGVKD. DNA of the CDR3: TGTGCCATCAGTTGGCGACAGGGCGAGGTCGATGAGCAGTTCTTC. It translates to CAISWRQGEVDEQFF.

In its sample, this clonotype was seen many times. V usage is TRBV12-3 or TRBV12-4 and J usage is TRBJ2-7; D is uncertain. This CDR3 has 13 amino acids. V shed 3 bases and J shed 2 bases, with 8 bases lying between them. The CDR3, as DNA: TGTGCCAGCAGTTTGGACGGAGCCTACGAGCAGTACTTC. The encoded protein is CASSLDGAYEQYF.

In its sample, this clonotype was seen a few times. The chain combines TRBV9 with TRBJ2-2; TRBD2 is a possible D gene (6 bases). The CDR3 consists of 14 residues. From germline, CDR1 is SGDLS and CDR2 YYNGEE. The V and J ends lost 3 bases and 5 bases respectively, with 11 bases between them. The CDR3 region is CASSDSRETGELFF. CDR3 in DNA: TGTGCCAGCAGCGACAGTCGGGAGACCGGGGAGCTGTTTTTT.

This clonotype was counted between two and nine times. V gene TRBV28 combines with J gene TRBJ2-7; no definite D call. Trimming removed 1 base at V and 6 bases at J, with 7 bases between. The CDR3 runs to 12 residues. From germline, CDR1 is MDHEN and CDR2 SYDVKM. The CDR3 protein is CASSLLASEQYF. The CDR3 nucleotides are TGTGCCAGCAGTTTATTAGCCTCCGAGCAGTACTTC.

This clonotype was picked up a small number of times. The J gene is TRBJ2-7, the V gene TRBV27; no clear D. V lost 2 bases to trimming and J lost 3 bases, with 8 bases between them. Germline V gives CDR1 MNHEY, CDR2 SMNVEV (reference sequence). There are 13 residues in the CDR3. The CDR3 is CASSLRLGYEQYF. CDR3 sequence (DNA): TGTGCCAGCAGTTTACGGTTGGGCTACGAGCAGTACTTC.

This clonotype was detected a few times. This rearrangement joins TRBV6-7 to TRBJ2-3; D possibly matches TRBD1 or TRBD2 (6 bases each). TRBV6-7 falls under the ORF class, with uncertain function. The V end was cut by 8 bases, the J end by 0 bases, with 15 bases between. This CDR3 comprises 15 residues. CDR3 coding DNA: TGTGCCAGCGACATGGGGGGCTGGAGCACAGATACGCAGTATTTT. Its translation is CASDMGGWSTDTQYF.

In DNA, the CDR3 is TGCGTGGGGGACAGGGGGTTAGACACTGAAGCTTTCTTT. Translating gives CVGDRGLDTEAFF. The rearrangement links TRBV29-1 to TRBJ1-1, with 11 bases fitting TRBD1. CDR1 is SQVTM, CDR2 ANQGSEA, per germline. The CDR3 runs to 13 residues.

This clonotype was seen a handful of times. The rearrangement uses TRBV29-1 and TRBJ2-5, with 7 bases that match TRBD1. With V trimmed by 4 bases and J by 1 base, 3 bases remained unmatched. The CDR3 is 13 amino acids. Germline CDR1 reads SQVTM; CDR2 reads ANQGSEA. The DNA for the CDR3 is TGCAGCGTTGCTCAGGGGGTCCAAGAGACCCAGTACTTC. Amino acids: CSVAQGVQETQYF.

This clonotype has a handful of counts. The J gene is TRBJ2-5, the V gene TRBV6-1; TRBD2 might be the D (5 bases). The V gene lost 5 bases and the J gene lost 14 bases, with 18 bases spanning the gap. From germline, CDR1 is MNHNS and CDR2 SASEGT. CDR3 length: 12 amino acids. The CDR3 reads CASSLLRVYQYF. The CDR3 nucleotides read TGTGCCAGCAGTCTCCTGAGGGTGTACCAATACTTC.